This passage covers 19 T cell receptor beta chains from one sample sequenced in a study of yellow fever vaccine responses in identical twins. TCRdb re-derived calls from the RT-PCR reads in MiXCR, one entry per CDR3 protein. The data show some 20,000 distinct CDR3 sequences, with roughly 70% seen just once and approximately 2.2% held by the top ten. The source was T cells from blood (PBMCs), unsorted or a sorted subset (not recorded which), collected before or after yellow fever vaccination (not recorded which). These TCRs come from a woman aged 18-29 years who received the yellow fever vaccine.

This sequence joins TRBV6-1 and TRBJ1-1, with 7 positions matching TRBD1. V shed 3 bases, J shed 2 bases, and the junction held 3 bases outside the gene matches. The CDR3 totals 14 residues. CDR1 and CDR2 (germline): MNHNS, SASEGT. The CDR3 protein is CASSEQGGNTEAFF. In DNA, the CDR3 is TGTGCCAGCAGTGAGCAGGGGGGAAACACTGAAGCTTTCTTT.

The genes are TRBV11-1 and TRBJ2-3; TRBD2 agrees at 9 bases. The CDR3 spans 16 residues. The ends lost 4 bases at V and 1 base at J; junction bases unmatched: 6. Germline V gene data show CDR1 as SGHAT and CDR2 as FQDESV (reference sequence). CDR3 in amino acids: CASSWDSGSRTDTQYF. The CDR3 DNA reads TGTGCCAGCAGCTGGGATAGCGGGAGTCGCACAGATACGCAGTATTTT. Combining the CDR3 with reference TRBV11-1 and TRBJ2-3 gives the whole variable domain EAEVAQSPRYKITEKSQAVAFWCDPISGHATLYWYRQILGQGPELLVQFQDESVVDDSQLPKDRFSAERLKGVDSTLKIQPAELGDSAMYLCASSWDSGSRTDTQYFGPGTRLTVL.

This clonotype showed up just a few times. V and J are TRBV10-3 and TRBJ2-3; 10 bases map to TRBD2. V lost 9 bases to trimming and J lost 1 base; unmatched junction nucleotides: 1. CDR3 length: 13 residues. From germline, CDR1 is ENHRY and CDR2 SYGVKD. CDR3 DNA sequence: TGTGCCATTGGGACTAGCGGCACAGATACGCAGTATTTT. Its translation is CAIGTSGTDTQYF.

This chain joins TRBV29-1 and TRBJ1-1, with TRBD1 as a possible D gene (5 bases). The CDR3 contains 13 residues. Germline assignment: CDR1 SQVTM and CDR2 ANQGSEA. V lost 5 bases and J 1 base, leaving 11 bases between the germline ends. This chain's CDR3 is CSVKGLRNTEAFF. The DNA for the CDR3 is TGCAGCGTTAAGGGGTTGAGGAACACTGAAGCTTTCTTT.

This chain connects TRBV7-7 to TRBJ2-3; D is undetermined. The germline gives CDR1 SSHAT, CDR2 FNYEAQ (reference sequence). CDR3 length: 13 residues. Trimming took off 5 bases at V and 0 bases at J, with 6 bases between the two ends. The CDR3 coding sequence is TGTGCCAGCAGCACTACCAGCACAGATACGCAGTATTTT. It specifies CASSTTSTDTQYF.

V and J are TRBV2 and TRBJ2-5; 9 nucleotides agree with TRBD2. V dropped 5 bases and J dropped 2; count of bases not matched to a gene: 3. This CDR3 has 14 amino acids. The V gene's germline CDR1 is SNHLY and CDR2 FYNNEI. This CDR3 is CASSSGGPQETQYF. The DNA of the CDR3 is TGTGCCAGCAGTAGCGGGGGGCCACAAGAGACCCAGTACTTC.

This chain links TRBV5-1 with TRBJ2-3, with D possibly being TRBD1 (6 bases). The germline CDR1 and CDR2 sequences are SGHRS and YFSETQ. Trimming shortened V by 4 bases and J by 5 bases, and 8 bases separated the two germline ends. This CDR3 has 12 residues. DNA for the CDR3: TGCGCCAGCAGCGCAGGGGTAGATACGCAGTATTTT. Translation gives CASSAGVDTQYF.

The chain carries TRBV12-3 or TRBV12-4 and TRBJ2-6; D is uncertain. V was cut by 6 bases and J by 2 bases, with 5 bases left in between. This CDR3 has 13 residues. This chain's CDR3 is CASRVPGANVLTF. In DNA, the CDR3 is TGTGCCAGCAGGGTCCCTGGGGCCAACGTCCTGACTTTC.

This sequence joins TRBV29-1 and TRBJ2-2; D unclear. Germline CDR1 is SQVTM and CDR2 is ANQGSEA. The V end lost 2 bases, the J end lost 2 bases, and 3 bases lay between the germline ends. This CDR3 spans 12 amino acids. The CDR3 is CSVELNTGELFF. The CDR3 bases are TGCAGCGTTGAACTTAACACCGGGGAGCTGTTTTTT.

V is TRBV2 and J is TRBJ2-7; tentative D call: TRBD2 (6 bases). The CDR3 length is 15 residues. The germline V gene has CDR1 SNHLY and CDR2 FYNNEI. The V gene lost 4 bases and the J gene lost 0 bases, with 13 bases spanning the gap. CDR3 region: CASSVNAGFSYEQYF. CDR3 sequence (DNA): TGTGCCAGCAGTGTAAACGCGGGATTCTCCTACGAGCAGTACTTC.

This clonotype has more than one count but fewer than ten. The rearrangement joins TRBV11-3 to TRBJ2-5; weak D call: TRBD2 (5 bases). CDR1 is SGHNT, CDR2 YENEEA, per germline. The CDR3 extends over 14 amino acids. The V end lost 6 bases, the J end lost 2 bases, and 13 bases lay between the germline ends. The CDR3 nucleotides read TGTGCCAGCAGTACAAGACGGGAACAAGAGACCCAGTACTTC. Encoded protein: CASSTRREQETQYF. The complete variable domain, with remaining parts taken from reference TRBV11-3 and TRBJ2-5, reads EAGVVQSPRYKIIEKKQPVAFWCNPISGHNTLYWYLQNLGQGPELLIRYENEEAVDDSQLPKDRFSAERLKGVDSTLKIQPAELGDSAVYLCASSTRREQETQYFGPGTRLLVL.

The rearrangement links TRBV6-1 to TRBJ1-1; D not resolved. V was clipped by 6 bases and J by 1 base, with 9 bases between them. The CDR3 runs 13 residues. Germline V lookup: CDR1 MNHNS, CDR2 SASEGT. The CDR3 region has the DNA TGTGCCAGCAGCCGAATTGGGAACACTGAAGCTTTCTTT. Amino acid sequence: CASSRIGNTEAFF.

This chain links TRBV13 with TRBJ1-5, with a possible D match to TRBD1 (6 bases). This CDR3 is built from 13 residues. Deletions cut 7 bases from V and 4 bases from J, with 11 bases between. Germline-derived CDR1 and CDR2 are PRHDT and FYEKMQ (reference sequence). The CDR3: CASNIQGNQPQHF. The CDR3 coding sequence is TGTGCCAGCAATATACAGGGAAATCAGCCCCAGCATTTT. Full variable domain (rest looked up from reference TRBV13 and TRBJ1-5): AAGVIQSPRHLIKEKRETATLKCYPIPRHDTVYWYQQGPGQDPQFLISFYEKMQSDKGSIPDRFSAQQFSDYHSELNMSSLELGDSALYFCASNIQGNQPQHFGDGTRLSIL.

The sample holds a few counts of this clonotype. The chain carries TRBV24-1 and TRBJ2-1, with D perhaps matching TRBD2 (6 bases). Germline CDR1 and CDR2: KGHDR and SFDVKD. This CDR3 contains 15 residues. V was cut by 4 bases and J by 1 base, with 10 bases left in between. The CDR3 nucleotides read TGTGCCACCAGTGACGGGACTGGATCCTACAATGAGCAGTTCTTC. Translation: CATSDGTGSYNEQFF.

This clonotype occurred a few times. The chain couples TRBV12-3 or TRBV12-4 to TRBJ1-1, with 10 bases that match TRBD1. This CDR3 has 13 residues. V shed 6 bases and J 7 bases; nucleotides not matched to a gene: 5. Here the CDR3 reads CASSRGTGVEAFF. The CDR3 coding sequence is TGTGCCAGCAGCCGAGGGACAGGGGTTGAAGCTTTCTTT.

The J gene is TRBJ1-1, the V gene TRBV9; maybe TRBD1 (5 bases). CDR1 SGDLS and CDR2 YYNGEE come from the germline V gene. The CDR3 spans 17 residues. V gave up 3 bases and J gave up 5 bases, with 23 bases separating them. CDR3 protein: CASSALGVKVRGTEAFF. For the CDR3, the DNA is TGTGCCAGCAGCGCCCTGGGGGTTAAAGTAAGAGGGACTGAAGCTTTCTTT.

This clonotype was counted between two and nine times. The rearrangement uses TRBV20-1 and TRBJ2-5; no reliable D call. Trimming removed 1 base from V and 0 bases from J, with 12 bases in between. This CDR3 contains 15 residues. CDR1 and CDR2 from the germline V gene are DFQATT and SNEGSKA (reference sequence). CDR3 DNA: TGCAGTGCTAGAGCTGGCTCGACGTACCAAGAGACCCAGTACTTC. As protein: CSARAGSTYQETQYF.

This chain joins TRBV13 and TRBJ2-5; no definite D call. CDR1 and CDR2 from the germline V gene are PRHDT and FYEKMQ (reference sequence). There are 14 residues in the CDR3. Between the trimmed V and J ends, which lost 5 bases and 5 bases, there was a span of 15 bases. The CDR3 nucleotides read TGTGCCAGCAGCCCGACATTTGTGGGGGAGACCCAGTACTTC. This sequence encodes CASSPTFVGETQYF.

The V and J genes are TRBV11-3 and TRBJ2-7, with D possibly being TRBD1 (6 bases). CDR1 SGHNT and CDR2 YENEEA come from the germline V gene. Trimming pared 5 bases from V and 5 bases from J, leaving 16 bases between. CDR3 size: 14 residues. For the CDR3, the DNA is TGTGCCAGCAGCCTACAGGGCGCCGGAGACGAGCAGTACTTC. This encodes CASSLQGAGDEQYF.